This T cell receptor (beta chain) was identified in a study of blood T cell repertoires in COVID-19 (dated by TCRdb to 2020 to 2021). General notes on the study: Samples covering the acute and convalescent phases of COVID-19 were provided by collaborators in the United States, Italy and Spain. Subjects who had been exposed to COVID-19, were actively infected with it, or had recovered from it provided the deeply sampled blood TCRbeta repertoires that made up the dataset. A de-identified subject ID, COVID-19 status, age in years and sex were almost always included in the sample metadata. A freely available public database, intended as a resource for researchers studying the immune response to SARS-CoV-2, is where the repertoires were released. The material from the prospective study consisted of cDNA or gDNA derived from T cells, B-cell-depleted T cells, or PBMCs. The samples were drawn from the first 160 participants of the ongoing ImmuneRACE study and from 1,200 or so subjects provided by 6 global collaborators. Where available, HLA class I and class II types were obtained from metadata supplied by the sample provider rather than from assay-based typing.

TCRbeta CDR3 regions were amplified from genomic DNA by means of the immunoSEQ Assay, a bias-controlled multiplex PCR. Regarding the original processing steps: Nucleated cell counts per sample were estimated from amplification of reference gene primers within the assay. Sequence reads were collapsed and filtered to measure the absolute abundance of every unique TCRbeta CDR3 rearrangement. For each sample, productive Simpson clonality was calculated as the square root of Simpson's diversity index across productive rearrangements. TCRdb stores this immuneACCESS table with in-frame sequences only. Part of the clones is absent; in the studies checked, under half of the shortfall reflects unresolved V genes, and no reason is known for the rest. V, J and clone size are taken as reported in that table, and D and trimming were inferred from the DNA itself. The sample includes 150,000 to 200,000 clones, with approximately 90% observed a single time. Under 5% of the sample lies in the top ten.

On the study overall, not on this receptor specifically: How much clinical and demographic metadata was included differed by source and by participant, and the metadata was provided uncurated.

This clone was seen more than once but under ten times. What this receptor recognizes is not known. The record has no base qualities; no much larger clone is one base away. The germline V gene encodes CDR1 MNHNS and CDR2 SASEGT. The junction shows trimming of 1 base on V and 0 bases on J, and the gene matches do not reach 13 bases of it. Spanning cysteine to phenylalanine, the CDR3 consists of 20 amino acids. The CDR3 DNA has 60 bases and is translated from base 1. Collaborating institutions collected whole blood in K2EDTA tubes following their own protocols. For TCRbeta analysis, collaborators shipped samples in one of three forms: frozen whole blood, isolated PBMCs, or DNA extracted from either of those sample types.

The V and J segments used are TRBV6-1 and TRBJ2-1; 9 bases in the junction line up with TRBD2. The sequence was obtained from a human donor in a cohort sampled during active COVID-19. The material sequenced was peripheral blood. The CDR3 region has the sequence CASSEGVAGVGTSSYNEQFF. The sequenced DNA: TGTGCCAGCAGTGAAGGGGTAGCGGGAGTAGGGACCAGCTCCTACAATGAGCAGTTCTTC.